The 9 T cell receptor beta chains presented below share a single source sample, sequenced in a study of early T cells in non-severe SARS-CoV-2 infection. TCRdb re-called the 5' RACE reads with MiXCR, one entry per CDR3 protein. The repertoire holds approximately 35,000 distinct CDR3 sequences, with about 6.7% as singletons. What was sequenced was whole blood. The receptor source for this set is an adult who was a healthcare worker with PCR-confirmed SARS-CoV-2 infection or an uninfected control (not recorded which).

This clonotype has a count of ten or more. The chain has TRBV4-1 and TRBJ2-7; TRBD2 is a possible D gene (5 bases). Per the germline V gene, CDR1 is MGHRA and CDR2 is YSYEKL. V was cut by 3 bases and J by 2 bases, with 20 bases left in between. This CDR3 is 17 amino acids long. The CDR3 DNA sequence: TGCGCCAGCAGCCATACTATTGGACTCCGGGTCACCTACGAGCAGTACTTC. Translating it yields CASSHTIGLRVTYEQYF.

The sample holds many counts of this clonotype. The rearrangement links TRBV28 to TRBJ2-3, with 8 bases matching TRBD2. V shed 2 bases and J 2 bases; nucleotides not matched to a gene: 9. CDR3 size: 17 residues. Germline CDR1 and CDR2: MDHEN and SYDVKM. CDR3 bases: TGTGCCAGCAGTTTAGATTCTGCGGGAGGCGACACAGATACGCAGTATTTT. Encoded protein: CASSLDSAGGDTDTQYF.

There are many counts of this clonotype. This chain links TRBV20-1 with TRBJ2-5, with D tentatively TRBD1 or TRBD2 (5 bases each). V lost 3 bases, J lost 3 bases, and 11 bases lay in between. The length of the CDR3 is 13 residues. Germline V gives CDR1 DFQATT, CDR2 SNEGSKA (reference sequence). CDR3 sequence reads: CSASPGTEETQYF. The CDR3 nucleotides read TGCAGTGCTAGTCCCGGGACGGAAGAGACCCAGTACTTC.

This clonotype was recorded a few times. The rearrangement uses TRBV29-1 and TRBJ1-3; D call uncertain. The CDR3 consists of 13 residues. V lost 6 bases and J lost 0, with 9 bases in between. Germline lookup yields CDR1 SQVTM and CDR2 ANQGSEA. This CDR3 is CSVYVNSGNTIYF. The DNA of the CDR3 is TGCAGCGTATACGTGAACTCTGGAAACACCATATATTTT.

This clonotype has a count of ten or more. The chain uses TRBV11-2 and TRBJ2-7, with no clear D. CDR3 length equals 13 residues. V lost 4 bases to trimming and J lost 3 bases, with 10 bases between them. CDR1 is SGHAT and CDR2 is FQNNGV in the germline V gene. CDR3 residues: CASSSNHGYEQYF. CDR3 DNA: TGTGCCAGCAGCTCTAATCACGGCTACGAGCAGTACTTC.

This clonotype was seen at least ten times. DNA of the CDR3: TGTGCCAGCAGCCCAACCGAGACAGGGGCCTACGAGCAGTACTTC. Encoded protein: CASSPTETGAYEQYF. The chain recombines TRBV3-1 with TRBJ2-7, with 8 bases that match TRBD1. Unmatched junction bases numbered 7, after V lost 4 bases and J lost 2 bases. This CDR3 comprises 15 residues. The germline V gene encodes CDR1 LGHDT and CDR2 YNNKEL (reference sequence).

This chain links TRBV6-4 with TRBJ2-5; TRBD1 might be the D (5 bases). Germline CDR1 reads MRHNA; CDR2 reads SNTAGT. CDR3 length equals 16 residues. V was trimmed by 0 bases and J by 4 bases, leaving 15 bases between them. The CDR3 loop is CASSDSSGMALETQYF. The CDR3 nucleotides are TGTGCCAGCAGTGACTCGTCAGGGATGGCCCTAGAGACCCAGTACTTC.

The chain links TRBV6-6 to TRBJ2-5, with D possibly matching TRBD2 (5 bases). Trimming pared 5 bases from V and 5 bases from J, leaving 15 bases between. Germline loops: CDR1 MNHNY, CDR2 SVGAGI (reference sequence). The CDR3 is made up of 14 amino acids. CDR3 loop: CASSPGGPLETQYF. CDR3 DNA sequence: TGTGCCAGCAGTCCCGGCGGGCCTTTGGAGACCCAGTACTTC.

This clonotype was found a few times. The gene calls are TRBV28 and TRBJ1-1; D remains ambiguous. CDR1 and CDR2 from the germline V gene are MDHEN and SYDVKM. The V and J ends lost 3 bases and 0 bases respectively, with 8 bases between them. The CDR3 runs 14 residues. CDR3 sequence (DNA): TGTGCCAGCAGTTTGGCTGAGCTGAACACTGAAGCTTTCTTT. Translating it yields CASSLAELNTEAFF. The full variable domain, with the rest looked up from reference TRBV28 and TRBJ1-1, is DVKVTQSSRYLVKRTGEKVFLECVQDMDHENMFWYRQDPGLGLRLIYFSYDVKMKEKGDIPEGYSVSREKKERFSLILESASTNQTSMYLCASSLAELNTEAFFGQGTRLTVV.